This is a list of T cell receptor delta chains from one sample in a study of Vδ1+ human thymocytes. TCRdb fed the multiplex PCR reads into CATT to redo clone calling. The table lists tens of thousands of delta-chain clones, less than 15% of them singletons. Sequenced: Vdelta1+ gamma-delta thymocytes from the thymus. The receptors here all came from a girl under three years old who had congenital heart surgery. CDR3s include the opening cysteine and the closing phenylalanine or tryptophan. D genes are given only for firm matches. For some rows the clone size is stated as once, few or many, or as a class when expanded; others skip it.

d_gene: NA
abundance: NA
j_gene: TRDJ1
v_gene: TRDV1
CDR3aa: CALGKPSPLGLRGVTDKLIF
CDR3nt: TGTGCTCTTGGAAAACCCAGCCCACTCGGTCTACGGGGGGTCACCGATAAACTCATCTTT

d_gene: NA
abundance: few
j_gene: TRDJ1
v_gene: TRDV1
CDR3aa: CALGEGILEETGFYTDKLIF
CDR3nt: TGTGCTCTTGGGGAAGGTATCCTAGAGGAAACTGGGTTTTACACCGATAAACTCATCTTT

d_gene: NA
abundance: few
j_gene: TRDJ1
v_gene: TRDV1
CDR3aa: CALGTLGLPLLGPPGDDKLIF
CDR3nt: TGTGCTCTTGGGACACTCGGCCTTCCTTTACTGGGACCTCCCGGCGACGATAAACTCATCTTT

d_gene: TRDD3
abundance: many
j_gene: TRDJ1
v_gene: TRDV2
CDR3aa: CACDSPLLGEPGGLIF
CDR3nt: TGTGCCTGTGACTCCCCCCTACTGGGGGAGCCCGGTGGACTCATCTTT

d_gene: NA
abundance: NA
j_gene: TRDJ1
v_gene: TRDV1
CDR3aa: CALGLFLGRYTDKLIF
CDR3nt: TGTGCTCTTGGACTCTTCCTGGGGCGGTACACCGATAAACTCATCTTT

d_gene: NA
abundance: few
j_gene: TRDJ1
v_gene: TRDV1
CDR3aa: CALGCPINTDKLIF
CDR3nt: TGTGCTCTTGGGTGCCCAATTAACACCGATAAACTCATCTTT

d_gene: TRDD2
abundance: few
j_gene: TRDJ1
v_gene: TRDV1
CDR3aa: CALGALPTGWYTDKLIF
CDR3nt: TGTGCTCTTGGGGCCCTTCCTACCGGGTGGTACACCGATAAACTCATCTTT

d_gene: NA
abundance: few
j_gene: TRDJ1
v_gene: TRDV1
CDR3aa: CALGETFPRGGTSLYTDKLIF
CDR3nt: TGTGCTCTTGGGGAAACCTTCCCTCGGGGGGGAACCTCACTTTACACCGATAAACTCATCTTT

d_gene: NA
abundance: few
j_gene: TRDJ1
v_gene: TRDV1
CDR3aa: CALGEAPFSRGDTYTDKLIF
CDR3nt: TGTGCTCTTGGGGAGGCCCCTTTCTCCCGAGGCGATACGTACACCGATAAACTCATCTTT

d_gene: NA
abundance: NA
j_gene: TRDJ1
v_gene: TRAV29/DV5
CDR3aa: CSVLLCSKRGTFLRGPYTDKLIF
CDR3nt: NA

d_gene: TRDD3
abundance: NA
j_gene: TRDJ1
v_gene: TRDV1
CDR3aa: CAPGEPPSSPGGYISDKLIF
CDR3nt: TGTGCTCCTGGGGAACCGCCTTCCTCACCAGGGGGATACATCTCCGATAAACTCATCTTT

d_gene: NA
abundance: NA
j_gene: TRDJ1
v_gene: TRDV1
CDR3aa: CALGVLRRFGNTDKLIF
CDR3nt: TGTGCTCTTGGGGTCCTTAGGAGGTTCGGGAACACCGATAAACTCATCTTT

d_gene: NA
abundance: NA
j_gene: TRDJ1
v_gene: TRDV1
CDR3aa: CALGVSYGDSSRDKLIF
CDR3nt: TGTGCTCTTGGAGTCTCCTATGGGGACTCCTCCAGGGATAAACTCATCTTT

d_gene: TRDD3
abundance: NA
j_gene: TRDJ1
v_gene: TRDV1
CDR3aa: CALGELGIEPSAILLGDRRKLIF
CDR3nt: TGTGCTCTTGGGGAACTGGGGATAGAGCCTTCCGCCATCTTACTGGGGGATAGACGTAAACTCATCTTT

d_gene: NA
abundance: NA
j_gene: TRDJ1
v_gene: TRDV1
CDR3aa: CALGESNRPRGRKLIF
CDR3nt: TGTGCTCTTGGGGAAAGTAATCGCCCCAGGGGTCGTAAACTCATCTTT

d_gene: TRDD3
abundance: many
j_gene: TRDJ3
v_gene: TRDV2
CDR3aa: CACELGDTWDTRQMFF
CDR3nt: TGTGCCTGTGAATTGGGGGATACCTGGGACACCCGACAGATGTTTTTC

d_gene: TRDD3
abundance: NA
j_gene: TRDJ1
v_gene: TRDV1
CDR3aa: CALGGGGYILIF
CDR3nt: TGTGCTCTTGGGGGCGGGGGATACATCCTCATCTTT

d_gene: TRDD3
abundance: few
j_gene: TRDJ1
v_gene: TRDV1
CDR3aa: CALGELVLPFLSTEGYGSDKLIF
CDR3nt: TGTGCTCTTGGGGAACTTGTCCTACCTTTCCTGTCTACTGAGGGATACGGAAGCGATAAACTCATCTTT

d_gene: TRDD3
abundance: NA
j_gene: TRDJ1
v_gene: TRDV1
CDR3aa: CALGIDSYVYLGDTQTDKLIF
CDR3nt: TGTGCTCTTGGGATAGATTCCTACGTCTACCTGGGGGATACGCAGACCGATAAACTCATCTTT

d_gene: TRDD3
abundance: few
j_gene: TRDJ1
v_gene: TRDV1
CDR3aa: CALGELSSASFGGYRDSGGDKLIF
CDR3nt: TGTGCTCTTGGGGAACTAAGCTCCGCTTCCTTTGGGGGATACAGGGATTCAGGGGGCGATAAACTCATCTTT

d_gene: NA
abundance: NA
j_gene: TRDJ1
v_gene: TRDV1
CDR3aa: CALGEPPGLPRDGWRTDKLIF
CDR3nt: TGTGCTCTTGGGGAACCCCCCGGCCTTCCCAGGGACGGATGGCGGACCGATAAACTCATCTTT

d_gene: TRDD3
abundance: NA
j_gene: TRDJ1
v_gene: TRDV1
CDR3aa: CALGESLLPTSGGYWVGYTDKLIF
CDR3nt: TGTGCTCTTGGGGAATCCCTCCTTCCTACGTCTGGGGGATACTGGGTCGGGTACACCGATAAACTCATCTTT

d_gene: NA
abundance: NA
j_gene: TRDJ1
v_gene: TRDV1
CDR3aa: CALGENPSPSRGSYTDKLIF
CDR3nt: TGTGCTCTTGGGGAAAATCCTTCCCCTAGTAGGGGTTCGTACACCGATAAACTCATCTTT

d_gene: NA
abundance: NA
j_gene: TRDJ1
v_gene: TRDV1
CDR3aa: CALGDPITSPFKLIF
CDR3nt: TGTGCTCTTGGGGACCCCATCACTTCCCCTTTTAAACTCATCTTT

d_gene: NA
abundance: NA
j_gene: TRDJ1
v_gene: TRDV1
CDR3aa: CALGEGRLILDVYWAEGLIF
CDR3nt: TGTGCTCTTGGGGAAGGGAGACTAATCCTCGACGTTTACTGGGCCGAGGGACTCATCTTT

d_gene: TRDD3
abundance: few
j_gene: TRDJ1
v_gene: TRDV1
CDR3aa: CALGEIPKNWGVYTDKLIF
CDR3nt: TGTGCTCTTGGGGAAATCCCTAAGAACTGGGGGGTGTACACCGATAAACTCATCTTT

d_gene: TRDD3
abundance: NA
j_gene: TRDJ1
v_gene: TRDV2
CDR3aa: CACDFLSGTGDTRRSTDKLIF
CDR3nt: TGTGCCTGTGACTTCCTAAGCGGGACTGGGGATACGCGACGAAGCACCGATAAACTCATCTTT

d_gene: NA
abundance: few
j_gene: TRDJ1
v_gene: TRDV1
CDR3aa: CALGELGPIVLTNDKLIF
CDR3nt: TGTGCTCTTGGGGAACTAGGCCCCATCGTACTGACAAACGATAAACTCATCTTT

d_gene: TRDD3
abundance: few
j_gene: TRDJ1
v_gene: TRDV1
CDR3aa: CALGELAETGGSTDKLIF
CDR3nt: TGTGCTCTTGGGGAACTCGCCGAAACTGGGGGATCCACCGATAAACTCATCTTT

d_gene: TRDD3
abundance: few
j_gene: TRDJ1
v_gene: TRDV1
CDR3aa: CALGVKAPPGDWGIWDTDKLIF
CDR3nt: TGTGCTCTTGGGGTTAAGGCGCCTCCCGGGGACTGGGGGATATGGGACACCGATAAACTCATCTTT

d_gene: TRDD2
abundance: NA
j_gene: TRDJ1
v_gene: TRDV1
CDR3aa: CALGTRPSSAPGSNWGTDKLIF
CDR3nt: TGTGCTCTTGGGACCCGGCCTTCCTCAGCTCCTGGGTCAAATTGGGGCACCGATAAACTCATCTTT

d_gene: TRDD3
abundance: few
j_gene: TRDJ1
v_gene: TRDV1
CDR3aa: CALGELDTLPRTGGRTDKLIF
CDR3nt: TGTGCTCTTGGGGAACTAGATACTCTCCCACGGACTGGGGGACGCACCGATAAACTCATCTTT

d_gene: NA
abundance: NA
j_gene: TRDJ1
v_gene: TRAV29/DV5
CDR3aa: CAASANYPPPGITDKLIF
CDR3nt: TGTGCAGCAAGCGCTAACTACCCCCCCCCTGGGATCACCGATAAACTCATCTTT

d_gene: NA
abundance: NA
j_gene: TRDJ1
v_gene: TRDV1
CDR3aa: CALQENYTDKLIF
CDR3nt: TGTGCTCTTCAGGAGAATTACACCGATAAACTCATCTTT

d_gene: TRDD3
abundance: once
j_gene: TRDJ1
v_gene: TRDV1
CDR3aa: CALGGRAQGGIRGKLIF
CDR3nt: TGTGCTCTTGGGGGACGGGCGCAGGGAGGGATACGCGGTAAACTCATCTTT

d_gene: TRDD3
abundance: medium-sized
j_gene: TRDJ1
v_gene: TRAV29/DV5
CDR3aa: CAASAAPTGGYTDKLIF
CDR3nt: TGTGCAGCAAGCGCCGCTCCTACTGGGGGATACACCGATAAACTCATCTTT

d_gene: TRDD3
abundance: few
j_gene: TRDJ1
v_gene: TRDV1
CDR3aa: CALGELTDLLGLGERRYTDKLIF
CDR3nt: TGTGCTCTTGGGGAACTCACCGACCTACTCGGACTGGGGGAGCGAAGGTACACCGATAAACTCATCTTT

d_gene: TRDD2
abundance: NA
j_gene: TRDJ1
v_gene: TRDV1
CDR3aa: CALGLNRFLHGSEKLIF
CDR3nt: TGTGCTCTTGGGTTGAACCGCTTCCTACATGGTTCGGAGAAACTCATCTTT

d_gene: TRDD3
abundance: medium-sized
j_gene: TRDJ1
v_gene: TRDV2
CDR3aa: CACDLHMYWGMYTDKLIF
CDR3nt: TGTGCCTGTGATCTACACATGTACTGGGGGATGTACACCGATAAACTCATCTTT

d_gene: TRDD3
abundance: few
j_gene: TRDJ1
v_gene: TRDV1
CDR3aa: CALGEQPLWGITDKLIF
CDR3nt: TGTGCTCTTGGGGAACAACCCCTCTGGGGGATTACCGATAAACTCATCTTT

d_gene: NA
abundance: NA
j_gene: TRDJ1
v_gene: TRDV1
CDR3aa: CALGELFPRNLNTDKLIF
CDR3nt: TGTGCTCTTGGGGAACTCTTCCCGCGAAACCTTAACACCGATAAACTCATCTTT